This entry lists 18 T cell receptor beta chains sequenced from one sample in a study of early T cells in non-severe SARS-CoV-2 infection. TCRdb recomputed calls from the 5' RACE reads with MiXCR, one row per CDR3 protein. The data show roughly 100,000 distinct CDR3 sequences, less than 15% seen once. Sequencing used whole blood. These receptors originate from an adult who was a healthcare worker with PCR-confirmed SARS-CoV-2 infection or an uninfected control (not recorded which).

The rearrangement links TRBV10-1 to TRBJ2-3; tentative D call: TRBD2 (5 bases). Germline values: CDR1 WNHNN, CDR2 SYGVQD (reference sequence). This CDR3 has 15 residues. Trimming pared 0 bases from V and 1 base from J, leaving 8 bases between. The CDR3 loop reads CASSESVSGTDTQYF. Here the CDR3 DNA reads TGCGCCAGCAGTGAGTCGGTTAGCGGCACAGATACGCAGTATTTT.

In this sample, this clonotype turned up many times. The rearrangement links TRBV12-3 or TRBV12-4 to TRBJ1-1, with D uncertain. The CDR3 contains 13 residues. V lost 2 bases, J lost 8 bases, and 12 bases lay in between. In DNA form, the CDR3 reads TGTGCCAGCAGTTTATCTCAACTCGGCGAAGCTTTCTTT. Its translation: CASSLSQLGEAFF.

In its sample, this clonotype was seen many times. The chain couples TRBV6-2 or TRBV6-3 to TRBJ2-3; TRBD2 aligns across 8 bases. The CDR3 spans 17 residues. CDR1 and CDR2 from the germline V gene are MNHEY and SVGEGT. After removal of 4 bases from V and 0 bases from J, the junction contained 9 bases not matched to a gene. CDR3 amino acids: CASSSRASGLSTDTQYF. The CDR3 DNA follows: TGTGCCAGCAGTTCCCGGGCTAGCGGGCTTAGCACAGATACGCAGTATTTT.

This clonotype was counted between two and nine times. This sequence joins TRBV12-3 or TRBV12-4 and TRBJ2-4; D gene unclear. The V gene lost 1 base and the J gene lost 8 bases, with 15 bases spanning the gap. This CDR3 is built from 15 residues. The CDR3 is CASSLGNGHWDIQYF. DNA of the CDR3: TGTGCCAGCAGTTTAGGGAACGGGCACTGGGACATTCAGTACTTC.

This chain uses TRBV29-1 with TRBJ2-6; D is ambiguous. The V gene lost 4 bases and the J gene lost 0 bases, with 4 bases spanning the gap. This CDR3 is built from 13 residues. In germline, CDR1 is SQVTM, CDR2 ANQGSEA. The CDR3 DNA reads as TGCAGCGTTGCAGTCTCTGGGGCCAACGTCCTGACTTTC. Translated, it gives CSVAVSGANVLTF.

V is TRBV27 and J is TRBJ2-1; perhaps D is TRBD1 or TRBD2 (5 bases each). V gave up 3 bases and J gave up 5 bases, with 11 bases separating them. This CDR3 is built from 14 residues. Per the germline V gene, CDR1 is MNHEY and CDR2 is SMNVEV (reference sequence). CDR3 sequence: CASSFGTVNNEQFF. DNA for the CDR3: TGTGCCAGCAGTTTTGGGACCGTCAACAATGAGCAGTTCTTC.

In this sample, this clonotype turned up a few times. CDR3 coding DNA: TGTGCCAGCAGCACACTCCGGGGACGCGAGCAGTACTTC. Translated: CASSTLRGREQYF. The chain recombines TRBV7-2 with TRBJ2-7; either TRBD1 or TRBD2 may supply D (5 bases each). V lost 5 bases to trimming and J lost 6 bases, with 14 bases between them. The CDR3 runs to 13 residues. The germline CDR1 and CDR2 sequences are SGHTA and FQGNSA.

This clonotype was picked up many times. The chain joins TRBV19 to TRBJ1-2; weak D call: TRBD1 (5 bases). Germline-derived CDR1 and CDR2 are LNHDA and SQIVND (reference sequence). V gave up 5 bases and J gave up 4 bases, with 17 bases separating them. The CDR3 has 15 amino acids. CDR3 bases: TGTGCCAGTAGTCTGGAGGGGTCCGGGGTCTATGGCTACACCTTC. Translated: CASSLEGSGVYGYTF.

This clonotype was seen repeatedly, ten times or more. This sequence joins TRBV29-1 and TRBJ2-3; D may be TRBD1 or TRBD2 (7 bases each). This CDR3 is built from 15 residues. Germline CDR1 and CDR2: SQVTM and ANQGSEA. V gave up 6 bases and J gave up 2 bases, with 18 bases separating them. CDR3 coding DNA: TGCAGCGTGGCCGGGGGGACAGAGTCCACAGATACGCAGTATTTT. As protein: CSVAGGTESTDTQYF.

The chain recombines TRBV7-6 with TRBJ2-5; 8 positions match TRBD2. Germline assignment: CDR1 SGHVS and CDR2 FNYEAQ. The CDR3 extends over 14 amino acids. The V segment lost 8 bases and the J segment 5 bases; nucleotides outside the gene matches: 10. CDR3 sequence: CASGPSGWTETQYF. In nucleotides, the CDR3 is TGTGCCAGCGGCCCTAGCGGGTGGACTGAGACCCAGTACTTC.

This clonotype was observed many times. The chain employs TRBV7-9 and TRBJ1-2; D not certain. The CDR3 extends over 13 amino acids. Trimming took 5 bases from V and 5 from J, leaving 12 bases between them. CDR1 SEHNR and CDR2 FQNEAQ come from the germline V gene (reference sequence). The CDR3 sequence: CASSPAGAYGYTF. The CDR3 DNA reads TGTGCCAGCAGCCCGGCGGGTGCATATGGCTACACCTTC.

The V and J genes are TRBV18 and TRBJ2-1; 7 nucleotides agree with TRBD2. The CDR3 totals 12 residues. CDR1 KGHSH and CDR2 LQKENI come from the germline V gene. V was clipped by 5 bases and J by 10 bases; unmatched bases: 5. As DNA, the CDR3 is TGTGCCAGCTCAGGACTAGTCGGAGAGCAGTTCTTC. Translation gives CASSGLVGEQFF.

This clonotype was counted between two and nine times. This sequence joins TRBV12-3 or TRBV12-4 and TRBJ2-4; D is ambiguous. The germline V and J ends were trimmed by 6 bases and 6 bases, with 6 bases remaining between them. The CDR3 extends over 11 amino acids. CDR3 loop: CASRRGNIQYF. CDR3 nucleotides: TGTGCCAGCAGACGTGGAAACATTCAGTACTTC.

This clonotype has ten or more counts. The chain combines TRBV2 with TRBJ2-3; D is unclear. The V gene's germline CDR1 is SNHLY and CDR2 FYNNEI. The CDR3 covers 12 residues. V was clipped by 3 bases and J by 2 bases, with 3 bases between them. CDR3 bases: TGTGCCAGCAGTGACAACACAGATACGCAGTATTTT. Its translation: CASSDNTDTQYF.

Ten or more counts support this clonotype. This chain connects TRBV3-1 to TRBJ1-4; D is uncertain. V lost 3 bases and J lost 0, with 5 bases in between. The CDR3 covers 14 residues. Germline CDR1 LGHDT, CDR2 YNNKEL (reference sequence). The CDR3 spells CASSQFATNEKLFF. The DNA of the CDR3 is TGTGCCAGCAGCCAGTTTGCAACTAATGAAAAACTGTTTTTT.

The chain employs TRBV20-1 and TRBJ2-1, with 10 positions matching TRBD2. The CDR3 has 16 residues. The trim removed 6 bases at V and 7 bases at J, leaving 15 bases unmatched. The germline gives CDR1 DFQATT, CDR2 SNEGSKA (reference sequence). CDR3 sequence: CSAPRRTSGTMNEQFF. The CDR3 bases are TGCAGTGCCCCGAGAAGGACTAGCGGAACGATGAATGAGCAGTTCTTC.

This clonotype was seen repeatedly, ten times or more. The chain combines TRBV6-2 or TRBV6-3 with TRBJ1-5, with D hard to call. The CDR3 spans 13 residues. Germline V gives CDR1 MNHEY, CDR2 SVGEGT. Trimming took off 10 bases at V and 6 bases at J, with 16 bases between the two ends. CDR3 sequence (DNA): TGTGCCACCAACCCCAGGATAGGTCAGCCCCAGCATTTT. Its protein product is CATNPRIGQPQHF.

There are a few counts of this clonotype. The chain links TRBV18 to TRBJ1-5; maybe TRBD1 (5 bases). CDR3 length: 17 amino acids. Germline loops: CDR1 KGHSH, CDR2 LQKENI. V lost 1 base and J lost 4, with 17 bases in between. CDR3 coding DNA: TGTGCCAGCTCACCACGGAAGGGGAAGGATGAGAATCAGCCCCAGCATTTT. It codes for CASSPRKGKDENQPQHF. Supplemented by reference TRBV18 and TRBJ1-5, the full variable domain reads NAGVMQNPRHLVRRRGQEARLRCSPMKGHSHVYWYRQLPEEGLKFMVYLQKENIIDESGMPKERFSAEFPKEGPSILRIQQVVRGDSAAYFCASSPRKGKDENQPQHFGDGTRLSIL.